These 19 T cell receptor beta chains were sequenced from one sample in a study of blood T cell repertoires in COVID-19. Profiled with immunoSEQ multiplex PCR; TCRdb holds only in-frame clones, not every one. This repertoire shows approximately 150,000 clones, over 70% found once; its top ten account for about 11%. Sequenced input: PBMCs or T cells enriched from blood (not recorded which). The receptors originated from a man aged 55 to 70 who had recovered from COVID-19.

This sequence joins TRBV20-1 and TRBJ2-5, with no clear D. The V and J ends lost 3 bases and 5 bases respectively, with 7 bases between them. This CDR3 region has 11 residues. Germline CDR1 and CDR2: DFQATT and SNEGSKA (reference sequence). The CDR3 loop reads CSARVGETQYF. Here the CDR3 DNA reads TGCAGTGCTAGGGTGGGCGAGACCCAGTACTTC.

This chain links TRBV7-8 with TRBJ1-1; a possible D gene is TRBD1 (6 bases). The CDR3 contains 15 residues. Germline loops: CDR1 SGHVS, CDR2 FQNEAQ. The V end was cut by 6 bases, the J end by 4 bases, with 18 bases between. CDR3 DNA: TGTGCCAGCAGGTTTACCTCCCAAGGGGGCACTGAAGCTTTCTTT. Residues: CASRFTSQGGTEAFF.

V is TRBV19 and J is TRBJ1-1; maybe TRBD1 (5 bases). The CDR3 is made up of 14 amino acids. V dropped 2 bases and J dropped 4 bases, with 11 bases sitting between them. Germline CDR1 and CDR2: LNHDA and SQIVND (reference sequence). CDR3 in DNA: TGTGCCAGTAGTATACAGGGAGGAATCACTGAAGCTTTCTTT. Its protein is CASSIQGGITEAFF.

V gene TRBV27 combines with J gene TRBJ2-1, with 7 bases matching TRBD2. J lost 2 bases, V lost 6 bases, and 4 bases had no gene match. The CDR3 consists of 14 residues. Germline CDR1 MNHEY, CDR2 SMNVEV (reference sequence). The DNA for the CDR3 is TGTGCCAGCAGCACTAGCGTAGCCTACAATGAGCAGTTCTTC. The encoded protein is CASSTSVAYNEQFF.

The chain has TRBV11-3 and TRBJ2-1; 12 positions match TRBD2. The CDR3 is 16 residues long. The V gene end was trimmed by 5 bases and the J gene end by 7 bases; junction bases not matched to a gene: 9. Germline loops: CDR1 SGHNT, CDR2 YENEEA. The CDR3 DNA is TGTGCCAGCAGCCAAGGGCGGCTAGCGGGAGGGAATGAGCAGTTCTTC. Translated, it gives CASSQGRLAGGNEQFF.

This chain links TRBV20-1 with TRBJ2-3; 8 bases line up with TRBD2. With 3 bases clipped from V and 4 bases from J, the junction kept 6 bases outside the gene matches. From germline, CDR1 is DFQATT and CDR2 SNEGSKA (reference sequence). The CDR3 loop spans 14 amino acids. CDR3 nucleotide sequence: TGCAGTGCTAGTTTAGCGGGAACGTCAGATACGCAGTATTTT. Translation gives CSASLAGTSDTQYF.

This clone was detected once. CDR3 loop: CASSQDRREAFF. CDR3 nucleotide sequence: TGTGCCAGCAGCCAAGATCGTCGTGAAGCTTTCTTT. The chain recombines TRBV3-1 (or the pseudogene TRBV3-2) with TRBJ1-1; D remains unclear. Per germline, CDR1 LGHDT and CDR2 YNNKEL (reference sequence). This CDR3 has 12 residues. V was shortened by 0 bases and J by 7 bases, with 6 bases between the two germline ends.

The rearrangement links TRBV10-2 to TRBJ2-7; D ambiguous. V lost 3 bases to trimming and J lost 3 bases, with 3 bases between them. CDR1 WSHSY and CDR2 SAAADI come from the germline V gene. The CDR3 is made up of 11 amino acids. In nucleotides, the CDR3 is TGCGCCAGCAGTGACAACTACGAGCAGTACTTC. Protein sequence: CASSDNYEQYF.

This chain joins TRBV7-8 and TRBJ1-4; possible D gene TRBD1, 5 bases. This CDR3 comprises 14 residues. V gave up 2 bases and J gave up 10 bases, with 14 bases separating them. Germline V gives CDR1 SGHVS, CDR2 FQNEAQ. The CDR3 nucleotides are TGTGCCAGCAGCTTAAGGGACTTTCGGGGAAAACTGTTTTTT. Protein sequence: CASSLRDFRGKLFF.

This clone was observed a single time. The genes are TRBV19 and TRBJ1-3; D perhaps matches TRBD1 (5 bases). Germline V lookup: CDR1 LNHDA, CDR2 SQIVND (reference sequence). The CDR3 is 15 amino acids. Trimming pared 6 bases from V and 4 bases from J, leaving 16 bases between. CDR3: CASSPGGSNGNTIYF. The CDR3 DNA is TGTGCCAGTAGCCCGGGGGGGTCGAACGGAAACACCATATATTTT.

The chain recombines TRBV19 with TRBJ2-2, with TRBD2 matching over 14 bases. The CDR3 spans 17 residues. With 9 bases clipped from V and 4 bases from J, the junction kept 10 bases outside the gene matches. In germline, CDR1 is LNHDA, CDR2 SQIVND (reference sequence). CDR3 sequence: CASRGRGLAGVTGELFF. DNA for the CDR3: TGTGCCAGCCGAGGACGGGGACTAGCGGGAGTCACCGGGGAGCTGTTTTTT. Full variable domain (remainder filled in from reference TRBV19 and TRBJ2-2): DGGITQSPKYLFRKEGQNVTLSCEQNLNHDAMYWYRQDPGQGLRLIYYSQIVNDFQKGDIAEGYSVSREKKESFPLTVTSAQKNPTAFYLCASRGRGLAGVTGELFFGEGSRLTVL.

The rearrangement uses TRBV13 and TRBJ2-7; TRBD2 aligns across 8 bases. This CDR3 has 14 amino acids. V shed 3 bases, J shed 7 bases, and the junction held 8 bases outside the gene matches. The germline CDR1 and CDR2 sequences are PRHDT and FYEKMQ (reference sequence). The CDR3: CASSFSGSPTEQYF. For the CDR3, the DNA is TGTGCCAGCAGCTTCAGCGGGAGCCCGACTGAGCAGTACTTC.

The gene calls are TRBV2 and TRBJ2-3; TRBD2 matches at 13 bases. CDR3 length: 16 residues. V gave up 5 bases and J gave up 4 bases; unmatched junction bases: 6. From germline, CDR1 is SNHLY and CDR2 FYNNEI. Here the CDR3 reads CASSQGLAGVADTQYF. CDR3 nucleotides: TGTGCCAGCAGTCAAGGACTAGCGGGAGTGGCAGATACGCAGTATTTT.

CDR3 DNA sequence: TGTGCCATCAGTGAGACAAGGGGGGGTGAAGCTTTCTTT. Translation gives CAISETRGGEAFF. This chain links TRBV10-3 with TRBJ1-1, with D possibly matching TRBD1 (6 bases). This CDR3 is 13 amino acids long. Trimming removed 2 bases at V and 7 bases at J, with 11 bases between. Germline V gene sequence: CDR1 ENHRY, CDR2 SYGVKD.

This chain joins TRBV28 and TRBJ1-4; D remains ambiguous. Germline V lookup: CDR1 MDHEN, CDR2 SYDVKM. Trimming took 6 bases from V and 7 from J, leaving 6 bases between them. The CDR3 consists of 11 residues. CDR3 residues: CASRGGEKLFF. Written as DNA, the CDR3 is TGTGCCAGCAGGGGAGGTGAAAAACTGTTTTTT. Variable domain in full (rest from reference TRBV28 and TRBJ1-4): DVKVTQSSRYLVKRTGEKVFLECVQDMDHENMFWYRQDPGLGLRLIYFSYDVKMKEKGDIPEGYSVSREKKERFSLILESASTNQTSMYLCASRGGEKLFFGSGTQLSVL.

The rearrangement uses TRBV30 and TRBJ1-1, with 9 bases lining up with TRBD1. In germline, CDR1 is GTSNPN, CDR2 SVGIG (reference sequence). Trimming removed 2 bases from V and 4 bases from J; junction bases left unmatched: 11. The length of the CDR3 is 16 residues. The CDR3 here is CAWSSLQGAGGTEAFF. The CDR3 DNA reads TGTGCCTGGAGTTCATTACAGGGGGCTGGAGGCACTGAAGCTTTCTTT.

The chain combines TRBV10-3 with TRBJ2-7; possible D gene TRBD1, 6 bases. In germline, CDR1 is ENHRY, CDR2 SYGVKD. CDR3 length: 14 amino acids. V dropped 8 bases and J dropped 4 bases, with 18 bases sitting between them. DNA of the CDR3: TGTGCCATCTCTTTTGGGACAAGTTCTTACGAGCAGTACTTC. Residues: CAISFGTSSYEQYF.

The genes are TRBV27 and TRBJ2-2; the D gene is possibly TRBD2 (5 bases). The germline V gene encodes CDR1 MNHEY and CDR2 SMNVEV (reference sequence). Between the trimmed V and J ends, which lost 3 bases and 7 bases, there was a span of 15 bases. The CDR3 has 15 amino acids. CDR3 coding DNA: TGTGCCAGCAGTTTGGTGCCAAGAGGGTACGGGGAGCTGTTTTTT. Residues: CASSLVPRGYGELFF.

The chain combines TRBV24-1 with TRBJ2-1, with 10 bases that match TRBD1. The V segment lost 0 bases and the J segment 8 bases; nucleotides outside the gene matches: 9. From germline, CDR1 is KGHDR and CDR2 SFDVKD. The CDR3 has 17 residues. The CDR3 DNA is TGTGCCACCAGTGATTTGCGAGAGGCGGGACAGGGGTATGAGCAGTTCTTC. This encodes CATSDLREAGQGYEQFF.